The entry below describes one TCR beta chain. The study ran its PCR with 60 Vbeta and 13 Jbeta primers. This table comes from immunoSEQ multiplex PCR, and its TCRdb copy is limited to in-frame clones, with some not included. The sample holds 170,000 or so clones, roughly three quarters seen once. The ends lost 0 bases at V and 0 bases at J; junction bases unmatched: 3. The CDR3 totals 15 residues. The germline CDR1 and CDR2 sequences are SGHRS and YFSETQ. This sample was included in a study of cytomegalovirus exposure and HLA in healthy donors. The TCR sequence derives from a woman in her forties or fifties in good health and CMV-seropositive. This chain links TRBV5-1 with TRBJ2-7, with TRBD1 identical over 7 bases. Sequenced: PBMCs. DNA for the CDR3: TGCGCCAGCAGCTTGGGTCCAGGGGGCTCCTACGAGCAGTACTTC. Its protein product is CASSLGPGGSYEQYF.